Each of the 15 T cell receptor beta chains below was sequenced from the same sample in a study of T cell repertoires in cytomegalovirus infection. Their specific antigens are unknown. MiXCR, run by TCRdb on the reads, gives a single entry per CDR3 protein. The data contain some 110,000 distinct CDR3 sequences, about 9.4% of them singletons. The sequenced sample consisted of PBMCs, sequenced either directly or after in vitro stimulation (not recorded which). The receptors were gathered from a human donor in good health (CMV status not recorded). Some clones in this sample may be carry-over from other donors' samples.

This CDR3 reads CASSLDQRPGNTIYF. CDR3 in DNA: TGTGCCAGCAGCTTAGATCAACGTCCTGGAAACACCATATATTTT. The chain carries TRBV13 and TRBJ1-3; D is uncertain. Trimming removed 1 base at V and 2 bases at J, with 9 bases between. The germline V gene encodes CDR1 PRHDT and CDR2 FYEKMQ (reference sequence). The CDR3 loop spans 15 amino acids.

The chain recombines TRBV24-1 with TRBJ2-1; tentative D call: TRBD1 (6 bases). Trimming stripped 9 bases from V and 8 bases from J, with 22 bases between. Germline CDR1 is KGHDR and CDR2 is SFDVKD. This CDR3 region has 15 residues. CDR3 region: CATQSGTLGRDEQFF. In nucleotides, the CDR3 is TGTGCCACCCAGTCGGGGACACTAGGCAGGGATGAGCAGTTCTTC.

This clonotype has at least ten counts. The chain joins TRBV7-2 to TRBJ2-4, with D perhaps matching TRBD1 (6 bases). The V gene lost 4 bases and the J gene lost 1 base, with 20 bases spanning the gap. The CDR3 is 18 amino acids. Germline values: CDR1 SGHTA, CDR2 FQGNSA. DNA for the CDR3: TGTGCCAGCAGCTCTCCCGGGGCGCACCAGGGGGCCAAAAACATTCAGTACTTC. This translates into CASSSPGAHQGAKNIQYF.

At least ten counts were recorded for this clonotype. This chain connects TRBV7-8 to TRBJ2-1; D may be TRBD1 (6 bases). Germline-derived CDR1 and CDR2 are SGHVS and FQNEAQ. Trimming stripped 5 bases from V and 4 bases from J, with 12 bases between. CDR3 length: 14 amino acids. DNA for the CDR3: TGTGCCAGCAGCCCACGGACAGCTTACAATGAGCAGTTCTTC. Translation gives CASSPRTAYNEQFF.

A few counts support this clonotype. V is TRBV20-1 and J is TRBJ2-7; D remains unclear. This CDR3 region has 13 residues. Trimming removed 6 bases at V and 2 bases at J, with 14 bases between. Germline values: CDR1 DFQATT, CDR2 SNEGSKA (reference sequence). The CDR3 region has the DNA TGCAGTGCCAATAGGGCGGAAACCTACGAGCAGTACTTC. It codes for CSANRAETYEQYF.

Many counts were recorded for this clonotype. V usage is TRBV20-1 and J usage is TRBJ2-7; the D is unclear. The germline V gene encodes CDR1 DFQATT and CDR2 SNEGSKA (reference sequence). The CDR3 is 17 residues long. V gave up 0 bases and J gave up 0 bases, with 18 bases separating them. This chain's CDR3 is CSARDEKATDGSYEQYV. The CDR3 region has the DNA TGCAGTGCTAGAGACGAAAAAGCCACGGACGGCTCCTACGAGCAGTACGTC.

This clonotype was seen more than once but under ten times. The CDR3 region is CSAREGQGAGSNQPQHF. The CDR3 nucleotides read TGCAGTGCTAGAGAGGGGCAGGGGGCTGGTAGCAATCAGCCCCAGCATTTT. V usage is TRBV20-1 and J usage is TRBJ1-5, with 8 bases lining up with TRBD1. The germline V gene encodes CDR1 DFQATT and CDR2 SNEGSKA (reference sequence). V dropped 0 bases and J dropped 0; count of bases not matched to a gene: 7. CDR3 length equals 17 residues.

The chain is built from TRBV15 and TRBJ2-7; D might be TRBD1 (6 bases). Trimming pared 0 bases from V and 4 bases from J, leaving 16 bases between. The CDR3 length is 16 residues. Germline loops: CDR1 LNHNV, CDR2 YYDKDF (reference sequence). CDR3 bases: TGTGCCACCAGCAGAGATCTCTTGGGGCAGGGGTACGAGCAGTACTTC. Its protein is CATSRDLLGQGYEQYF.

This clonotype was seen at least ten times. This chain connects TRBV12-3 or TRBV12-4 to TRBJ2-7, with D possibly called TRBD1 or TRBD2 (5 bases each). Trimming left V 6 bases short and J 3 bases short, with 18 bases between. This CDR3 region has 15 residues. The CDR3 sequence is CASSPGVGENYEQYF. DNA for the CDR3: TGTGCCAGCAGCCCCGGGGTAGGGGAAAACTACGAGCAGTACTTC.

This clonotype appeared many times. The genes are TRBV7-2 and TRBJ1-3, with 9 bases matching TRBD1. Germline V CDR1 and CDR2: SGHTA, FQGNSA. With V trimmed by 8 bases and J by 2 bases, 7 bases remained unmatched. This CDR3 is 15 amino acids long. CDR3 loop: CASGDRVDTGNTIYF. CDR3 bases: TGTGCCAGCGGGGACAGGGTGGATACTGGAAACACCATATATTTT.

This clonotype showed up many times. The J gene is TRBJ1-1, the V gene TRBV11-3, with D unclear. The CDR3 consists of 16 residues. Germline loops: CDR1 SGHNT, CDR2 YENEEA. Trimming took off 5 bases at V and 0 bases at J, with 16 bases between the two ends. CDR3 sequence reads: CASSNAGVSMNTEAFF. The CDR3 bases are TGTGCCAGCAGCAACGCAGGAGTTAGCATGAACACTGAAGCTTTCTTT.

This clonotype was counted at least ten times. The chain is built from TRBV29-1 and TRBJ2-3; D not certain. The V end lost 4 bases, the J end lost 1 base, and 12 bases lay between the germline ends. CDR3 size: 14 residues. The germline gives CDR1 SQVTM, CDR2 ANQGSEA. In DNA, the CDR3 is TGCAGCGTTGTTGTCGTCTTCGGCACAGATACGCAGTATTTT. Encoded protein: CSVVVVFGTDTQYF.

The gene calls are TRBV7-2 and TRBJ1-4; 7 bases match TRBD1. CDR1 is SGHTA, CDR2 FQGNSA, per germline. Germline trimming cut 5 bases from V and 6 bases from J; bases unmatched to any gene: 6. The CDR3 is 14 amino acids. CDR3 protein: CASSQTGLHEKLFF. In DNA, the CDR3 is TGTGCCAGCAGCCAGACAGGGTTGCATGAAAAACTGTTTTTT.

This clonotype was seen ten or more times. This chain links TRBV11-2 with TRBJ2-7, with 8 bases lining up with TRBD1. The CDR3 loop spans 15 amino acids. The germline V gene encodes CDR1 SGHAT and CDR2 FQNNGV. Trimming cost V 4 bases and J 3 bases; bases outside gene matches: 8. CDR3 loop: CASSSADREIYEQYF. The CDR3 coding sequence is TGTGCCAGCAGCTCGGCGGACAGGGAGATCTACGAGCAGTACTTC.

This clonotype was seen at least ten times. The CDR3 nucleotides read TGTGCCAGCAGCATACAGGGACTAGCGGGAGTCGGGAACACCGGGGAGCTGTTTTTT. Translated, it gives CASSIQGLAGVGNTGELFF. V gene TRBV2 combines with J gene TRBJ2-2, with TRBD2 matching over 14 bases. The CDR3 is made up of 19 amino acids. CDR1 and CDR2 (germline): SNHLY, FYNNEI. V was clipped by 6 bases and J by 1 base; unmatched bases: 10.